These T cell receptor beta chains were read from a single sample in a study of shared clonotypes between healthy human individuals. Sequencing was performed with immunoSEQ multiplex PCR; in TCRdb, only in-frame clones are kept and a portion is missing. The sample holds about 460,000 clones, roughly four fifths seen once. The sequenced material came from PBMCs. The receptors derive from a middle-aged woman in good health. Some clones in this sample may be carry-over from other donors' samples. Each CDR3 is given with its conserved first and last residue. Fields, in order: clone size, D gene, J gene, V gene, CDR3 protein, CDR3 DNA. A D gene is named only where the DNA matches it firmly. For some rows the clone size is stated as once, few or many, or as a class when expanded; others skip it.

>few|.|TRBJ1-2|TRBV30
CAWGKSGAGYGYTF
TGTGCCTGGGGGAAATCCGGCGCAGGCTATGGCTACACCTTC
>few|.|TRBJ1-1|TRBV20-1
CSASENTEAFF
TGCAGTGCTAGCGAGAACACTGAAGCTTTCTTT
>.|.|TRBJ1-1|TRBV18
CASSGGIDTEAFF
TGTGCCAGCTCTGGGGGGATCGATACTGAAGCTTTCTTT
>.|.|TRBJ1-2|TRBV7-3
CASSLTGAPYGYTF
TGTGCCAGCAGCTTAACCGGGGCCCCCTATGGCTACACCTTC
>.|.|TRBJ2-6|TRBV7-9
CASSPRRSGANVLTF
TGTGCCAGCAGCCCAAGACGCTCTGGGGCCAACGTCCTGACTTTC
>.|.|TRBJ1-4|TRBV4-2
CASSQGEEGRARGEKLFF
TGTGCCAGCAGCCAAGGAGAGGAAGGAAGAGCCCGAGGGGAAAAACTGTTTTTT
>.|.|TRBJ2-7|TRBV7-2
CASSFDVWRGSYEQYF
TGTGCCAGCAGCTTTGACGTCTGGCGGGGATCCTACGAGCAGTACTTC
>many|.|TRBJ2-7|TRBV7-2
CASSLYWGQAYEQYF
TGTGCCAGCAGCTTATACTGGGGGCAGGCCTACGAGCAGTACTTC
>.|TRBD1|TRBJ1-2|TRBV10-1
CASSERWPTGGLANYGYTF
TGCGCCAGCAGTGAGCGTTGGCCAACAGGGGGGTTGGCTAACTATGGCTACACCTTC
>.|.|TRBJ1-5|TRBV2
CASSGLVGGSQPQHF
TGTGCCAGCAGCGGATTGGTGGGGGGGAGTCAGCCCCAGCATTTT
>.|.|TRBJ2-5|TRBV29-1
CSVEDLPGIETQYF
TGCAGCGTTGAAGATTTGCCGGGGATAGAGACCCAGTACTTC
>many|.|TRBJ1-2|TRBV7-9
CASSLAGLNNGYTF
TGTGCCAGCAGCTTGGCAGGATTGAATAATGGCTACACCTTC
>.|TRBD1|TRBJ2-6|TRBV9
CASSRGQVLSGANVLTF
TGTGCCAGTTCTAGGGGGCAGGTCCTCTCTGGGGCCAACGTCCTGACTTTC
>once|.|TRBJ2-7|TRBV5-5
CASSLLGEQYF
TGTGCCAGCAGCTTGTTAGGCGAGCAGTACTTC
>once|TRBD1|TRBJ1-2|TRBV29-1
CSVEDRRQGGYTF
TGCAGCGTTGAAGACAGGAGACAGGGTGGCTACACCTTC
>.|.|TRBJ1-2|TRBV30
CAWSASSRGYTF
TGTGCCTGGAGTGCTTCCAGTAGGGGCTACACCTTC
>few|.|TRBJ1-4|TRBV4-3
CASSQDWHYNEKLFF
TGCGCCAGCAGCCAAGACTGGCACTATAATGAAAAACTGTTTTTT
>.|.|TRBJ2-7|TRBV15
CATSRGGTYYEQYF
TGTGCCACCAGCAGAGGGGGTACCTACTACGAGCAGTACTTC
>once|.|TRBJ2-2|TRBV7-3
CASSLGRSSGELFF
TGTGCCAGCAGCCTGGGGAGATCTTCCGGGGAGCTGTTTTTT
>once|TRBD2|TRBJ2-7|TRBV7-9
CASSAGLAGTSSYEQYF
TGTGCCAGCAGCGCCGGACTAGCGGGTACCAGCTCCTACGAGCAGTACTTC
>.|.|TRBJ2-1|TRBV2
CASSELGGEQFF
TGTGCCAGCAGTGAATTAGGCGGTGAGCAGTTCTTC
>.|.|TRBJ1-1|TRBV27
CASSFSLAGVGSTEAFF
TGTGCCAGCAGTTTTTCCCTGGCAGGGGTGGGTTCCACTGAAGCTTTCTTT
>.|.|TRBJ2-7|TRBV7-9
CASSGDSYEQYF
TGTGCCAGCAGCGGAGACAGCTACGAGCAGTACTTC
>many|.|TRBJ1-2|TRBV28
CASSSTGTYYGYTF
TGTGCCAGCAGTTCGACCGGGACGTACTATGGCTACACCTTC
>.|.|TRBJ2-2|TRBV28
CASSRWFGTGELFF
TGTGCCAGCAGTAGGTGGTTTGGGACCGGGGAGCTGTTTTTT
>once|.|TRBJ1-4|TRBV4-2
CASSRTGDATNEKLFF
TGTGCCAGCAGCCGTACTGGGGACGCAACTAATGAAAAACTGTTTTTT
>.|TRBD1|TRBJ1-4|TRBV5-1
CASSLEGTGKEKLFF
TGCGCCAGCAGCTTGGAAGGGACAGGGAAGGAAAAACTGTTTTTT
>.|TRBD1|TRBJ2-7|TRBV10-3
CAISGPGQGSYEQYF
TGTGCCATCAGTGGACCCGGACAGGGATCCTACGAGCAGTACTTC
>.|.|TRBJ1-5|TRBV11-2
CASSPSTGNQPQHF
TGTGCCAGCAGCCCATCGACAGGCAATCAGCCCCAGCATTTT
>.|.|TRBJ2-6|TRBV18
CASSQETGANVLTF
TGTGCCAGCTCACAAGAAACTGGGGCCAACGTCCTGACTTTC
>.|TRBD2|TRBJ2-1|TRBV7-2
CASSSSGGPYNEQFF
TGTGCCAGCAGCTCTTCGGGGGGTCCCTACAATGAGCAGTTCTTC
>.|.|TRBJ1-2|TRBV29-1
CSGNAGEVGYTF
TGCAGCGGTAACGCAGGGGAGGTTGGCTACACCTTC
>.|.|TRBJ2-3|TRBV29-1
CSVESVSYTDTQYF
TGCAGCGTTGAGAGCGTCAGCTACACAGATACGCAGTATTTT
>.|TRBD2|TRBJ2-7|TRBV6-1
CASNLIAGGGEQYF
TGTGCCAGCAACTTGATAGCGGGAGGGGGCGAGCAGTACTTC
>.|TRBD1|TRBJ1-1|TRBV18
CASSPDRRNTEAFF
TGTGCCAGCTCACCGGACAGGAGGAACACTGAAGCTTTCTTT
>.|.|TRBJ1-2|TRBV30
CAWSVRSGNGYTF
TGTGCCTGGAGTGTACGGTCAGGGAATGGCTACACCTTC
>many|.|TRBJ2-7|TRBV27
CASSPGRTYEQYF
TGTGCCAGCAGTCCGGGACGGACCTACGAGCAGTACTTC
>.|TRBD2|TRBJ2-7|TRBV10-3
CAIGAGGAYEQYF
TGTGCCATCGGTGCGGGAGGCGCCTACGAGCAGTACTTC
>.|.|TRBJ2-3|TRBV25-1
CASSEFGAGLSTDTQYF
TGTGCCAGCAGTGAATTTGGGGCAGGGCTTAGCACAGATACGCAGTATTTT
>.|TRBD2|TRBJ2-7|TRBV7-9
CASSLALAGGGYEQYF
TGTGCCAGCAGCTTAGCACTAGCGGGAGGAGGGTACGAGCAGTACTTC
>.|.|TRBJ2-7|TRBV20-1
CSAGPSYEQYF
TGCAGTGCGGGCCCTTCCTACGAGCAGTACTTC
>.|.|TRBJ1-1|TRBV30
CAWSVTAMRGGTEAFF
TGTGCCTGGAGTGTAACTGCGATGAGAGGTGGCACTGAAGCTTTCTTT
>.|TRBD1|TRBJ1-4|TRBV4-2
CASSSRGQGATNEKLFF
TGTGCCAGCAGTAGTCGAGGACAGGGGGCAACTAATGAAAAACTGTTTTTT
>.|TRBD1|TRBJ1-2|TRBV5-1
CASSLEPGQSSGYTF
TGCGCCAGCAGCTTGGAACCGGGACAGAGTTCCGGCTACACCTTC
>.|TRBD1|TRBJ1-2|TRBV28
CASSEGQSAFYGYTF
TGTGCCAGCAGCGAGGGACAGTCAGCCTTCTATGGCTACACCTTC
>few|.|TRBJ2-1|TRBV9
CASSVGWGQQVNPNEQFF
TGTGCCAGCAGCGTAGGATGGGGGCAGCAGGTTAATCCCAATGAGCAGTTCTTC
>.|.|TRBJ2-7|TRBV7-8
CASSWDSYEQYF
TGTGCCAGCAGCTGGGACTCCTACGAGCAGTACTTC
>.|TRBD2|TRBJ2-5|TRBV4-3
CASSQDSGSGRETQYF
TGCGCCAGCAGCCAAGACAGCGGGAGTGGGAGGGAGACCCAGTACTTC
>.|.|TRBJ1-2|TRBV28
CASSSEVRGYGYTF
TGTGCCAGCAGTTCGGAGGTTCGTGGCTATGGCTACACCTTC
>.|.|TRBJ2-2|TRBV28
CASTPGGPGTGELFF
TGTGCCAGCACCCCCGGGGGGCCGGGAACCGGGGAGCTGTTTTTT
>.|.|TRBJ1-2|TRBV28
CASNGRYGYTF
TGTGCCAGCAACGGACGCTATGGCTACACCTTC